The clone carrying this T cell receptor (beta chain) was seen a handful of times. The antigen is not known. Primers: 60 Vbeta forward and 13 Jbeta reverse. Libraries were prepared by immunoSEQ multiplex PCR; TCRdb keeps only in-frame clonotypes and omits some of them. The table lists 150,000 or so clones, roughly 81% of them singletons, with 2% to 2.5% in the top ten. This entry comes from a study of cytomegalovirus exposure and HLA in healthy donors. Whole-study findings and limits: Per published reports, the classifier diagnosed cytomegalovirus status with high specificity and sensitivity.

The sequence derives from a woman between 18 and 29 years old in good health and CMV-seronegative. Sequenced sample: PBMCs.

The CDR3 bases are TGCAGCGTCCAGACTAGCGGGATTACCGCAGATACGCAGTATTTT. The encoded protein is CSVQTSGITADTQYF. V and J are TRBV29-1 and TRBJ2-3; TRBD2 matches at 11 bases. Trimming removed 6 bases from V and 4 bases from J; junction bases left unmatched: 9. The CDR3 length is 15 residues. The V gene's germline CDR1 is SQVTM and CDR2 ANQGSEA.